The 12 T cell receptor beta chains in this list originate from one sample, sequenced in a study of cytomegalovirus exposure and HLA in healthy donors. Both 60 Vbeta primers and 13 Jbeta primers went into the PCR. Sequencing used immunoSEQ multiplex PCR; TCRdb keeps in-frame clones, though not all of them. The table has 160,000 or so clones, roughly 80% seen once; the top ten hold around 1.9%. The sample comprised PBMCs. The source of these receptors is a young man in good health and CMV-seronegative.

V gene TRBV7-9 combines with J gene TRBJ2-2, with 9 bases lining up with TRBD1. V shed 5 bases, J shed 4 bases, and the junction held 11 bases outside the gene matches. CDR1 SEHNR and CDR2 FQNEAQ come from the germline V gene (reference sequence). This CDR3 is 17 amino acids long. CDR3 in DNA: TGTGCCAGCAGCCCACCCCGGACAGGGGATCCCACCGGGGAGCTGTTTTTT. This encodes CASSPPRTGDPTGELFF. Based on the CDR3 plus reference TRBV7-9 and TRBJ2-2, the full variable domain is DTGVSQNPRHKITKRGQNVTFRCDPISEHNRLYWYRQTLGQGPEFLTYFQNEAQLEKSRLLSDRFSAERPKGSFSTLEIQRTEQGDSAMYLCASSPPRTGDPTGELFFGEGSRLTVL.

This rearrangement joins TRBV12-5 to TRBJ1-1, with 7 bases matching TRBD1. This CDR3 comprises 17 residues. V was pared by 2 bases and J by 1 base, with 10 bases of the junction left unmatched. CDR1 is LGHNT, CDR2 FRNRAP, per germline. This CDR3 is CASGLTRDSSKNTEAFF. The CDR3 region has the DNA TGTGCTAGTGGTTTGACCCGGGACAGTTCCAAGAACACTGAAGCTTTCTTT.

The gene calls are TRBV6-1 and TRBJ1-5; 10 nucleotides agree with TRBD1. The germline V gene encodes CDR1 MNHNS and CDR2 SASEGT. This CDR3 contains 15 residues. Trimming at V came to 3 bases and at J to 5 bases, leaving 4 bases not matched to a gene. CDR3 protein: CASSDPGTGDQPQHF. CDR3 in DNA: TGTGCCAGCAGTGATCCCGGGACAGGGGATCAGCCCCAGCATTTT.

J is TRBJ2-4 and V is TRBV6-1; 7 bases line up with TRBD1. Trimming took 6 bases from V and 6 from J; bases not matched to a gene: 5. The germline CDR1 and CDR2 sequences are MNHNS and SASEGT. This CDR3 spans 13 amino acids. The CDR3 spells CASSRDSGNIQYF. DNA of the CDR3: TGTGCCAGCAGCCGGGACAGCGGAAACATTCAGTACTTC.

This chain joins TRBV27 and TRBJ1-2; TRBD1 matches 8 bases. There are 13 residues in the CDR3. CDR1 is MNHEY, CDR2 SMNVEV, per germline (reference sequence). Trimming took 3 bases from V and 8 from J; bases not matched to a gene: 5. CDR3 nucleotides: TGTGCCAGCAGTTTGCAGGGGGCGCAAGGCTACACCTTC. This translates into CASSLQGAQGYTF.

V and J are TRBV6-5 and TRBJ2-4; 9 bases agree with TRBD1. This CDR3 is built from 14 residues. Germline V gives CDR1 MNHEY, CDR2 SVGAGI. With 0 bases clipped from V and 7 bases from J, the junction kept 1 base outside the gene matches. CDR3 in DNA: TGTGCCAGCAGTTACTCTACAGGGGGCAACATTCAGTACTTC. This encodes CASSYSTGGNIQYF.

The chain recombines TRBV7-2 with TRBJ1-5; D not resolved. There are 14 residues in the CDR3. Deletions cut 3 bases from V and 1 base from J, with 7 bases between. Per germline, CDR1 SGHTA and CDR2 FQGNSA. CDR3 region: CASSFLGSNQPQHF. For the CDR3, the DNA is TGTGCCAGCAGCTTTCTCGGGAGCAATCAGCCCCAGCATTTT.

This clone came up once. The CDR3 sequence: CASSGRDGTNYGYTF. CDR3 in DNA: TGTGCCAGCAGCGGGAGGGACGGCACTAACTATGGCTACACCTTC. The chain employs TRBV9 and TRBJ1-2; possible D gene TRBD1, 5 bases. V was shortened by 3 bases and J by 0 bases, with 12 bases between the two germline ends. The germline gives CDR1 SGDLS, CDR2 YYNGEE. The CDR3 consists of 15 residues. Supplemented by reference TRBV9 and TRBJ1-2, the full variable domain reads DSGVTQTPKHLITATGQRVTLRCSPRSGDLSVYWYQQSLDQGLQFLIQYYNGEERAKGNILERFSAQQFPDLHSELNLSSLELGDSALYFCASSGRDGTNYGYTFGSGTRLTVV.

The V call is TRBV11-2, the J call TRBJ2-5; possible D gene TRBD1, 5 bases. The J call could be wrong; TRBJ2-7 is a better fit for the DNA end. From germline, CDR1 is SGHAT and CDR2 FQNNGV. This CDR3 is 15 amino acids long. CDR3 in DNA: TGTGCCAGCGAGAATTCCAGGGTGCCCTCCTACGAGCAGTACTTC. Residues: CASENSRVPSYEQYF.

The chain combines TRBV2 with TRBJ1-6; D might be TRBD1 (6 bases). Trimming removed 0 bases at V and 2 bases at J, with 14 bases between. This CDR3 region has 18 residues. Per the germline V gene, CDR1 is SNHLY and CDR2 is FYNNEI. CDR3 DNA sequence: TGTGCCAGCAGTGAAGCGCTTCAGGGGATGGCCTATAATTCACCCCTCCACTTT. Translated, it gives CASSEALQGMAYNSPLHF.

The V call is TRBV5-1, the J call TRBJ2-4, with 10 positions matching TRBD2. The CDR3 is made up of 17 amino acids. V dropped 0 bases and J dropped 0; count of bases not matched to a gene: 3. The V gene's germline CDR1 is SGHRS and CDR2 YFSETQ. The CDR3 DNA sequence: TGCGCCAGCAGCTTGGCCGCTAGCGGGGGAGCCAAAAACATTCAGTACTTC. It specifies CASSLAASGGAKNIQYF.

The gene calls are TRBV30 and TRBJ1-5, with D unresolved. The CDR3 is made up of 13 amino acids. Germline V lookup: CDR1 GTSNPN, CDR2 SVGIG (reference sequence). V gave up 3 bases and J gave up 1 base, with 7 bases separating them. The CDR3 nucleotides are TGTGCCTGGAGCCTAAAGAGCAATCAGCCCCAGCATTTT. Protein product: CAWSLKSNQPQHF.